A single sample gave rise to the 12 T cell receptor beta chains below, sequenced in a study of shared clonotypes between healthy human individuals. The table came from immunoSEQ multiplex PCR; TCRdb's copy has only in-frame clones and leaves some out. Of roughly 1.5 million clones in the sample, approximately 98% were seen once. Sequenced: naive CD4+ T cells sorted from blood. Regarding subset: CD45RA+ positively selected. Receptor source: a man under 40 in good health.

As concerns this clone: Other nucleotide sequences from this sample produce the same CDR3. The V call is TRBV28, the J call TRBJ2-1; D ambiguous. Trimming cost V 3 bases and J 0 bases, with 9 bases left between them. Germline loops: CDR1 MDHEN, CDR2 SYDVKM. This CDR3 comprises 15 residues. The CDR3 nucleotides are TGTGCCAGCAGTTTGTCCAGAAGCTCCTACAATGAGCAGTTCTTC. As protein: CASSLSRSSYNEQFF.

V gene TRBV5-4 combines with J gene TRBJ2-5, with 11 bases that match TRBD2. CDR1 is SGHNT, CDR2 YYREEE, per germline (reference sequence). V gave up 4 bases and J gave up 3 bases; unmatched junction bases: 8. CDR3 length equals 16 residues. The CDR3 reads CASSKAGLAVKETQYF. The CDR3 region has the DNA TGTGCCAGCAGCAAGGCGGGACTAGCGGTCAAAGAGACCCAGTACTTC.

Remarks on this clone: Other DNA variants within this sample encode the same CDR3. V gene TRBV7-9 combines with J gene TRBJ2-1, with D possibly TRBD1 on 5 matching bases. The V gene's germline CDR1 is SEHNR and CDR2 FQNEAQ (reference sequence). The V end lost 4 bases, the J end lost 0 bases, and 10 bases lay between the germline ends. There are 15 residues in the CDR3. The DNA of the CDR3 is TGTGCCAGCAGCTCTAGGGGAAGCTCCTACAATGAGCAGTTCTTC. Translating it yields CASSSRGSSYNEQFF. Full variable domain (rest looked up from reference TRBV7-9 and TRBJ2-1): DTGVSQNPRHKITKRGQNVTFRCDPISEHNRLYWYRQTLGQGPEFLTYFQNEAQLEKSRLLSDRFSAERPKGSFSTLEIQRTEQGDSAMYLCASSSRGSSYNEQFFGPGTRLTVL.

The chain links TRBV27 to TRBJ1-5; D unresolved. This CDR3 has 15 amino acids. Trimming left V 0 bases short and J 5 bases short, with 11 bases between. Per the germline V gene, CDR1 is MNHEY and CDR2 is SMNVEV (reference sequence). Here the CDR3 DNA reads TGTGCCAGCAGTTTATCGGGAGGCCGAGATCAGCCCCAGCATTTT. Residues: CASSLSGGRDQPQHF.

This sequence joins TRBV14 and TRBJ1-1; no reliable D call. V was trimmed by 4 bases and J by 0 bases, leaving 15 bases between them. This CDR3 comprises 16 residues. Germline CDR1 SGHDN, CDR2 FVKESK. Here the CDR3 reads CASSRAGRRMNTEAFF. The CDR3 nucleotides read TGTGCCAGCAGCCGAGCGGGCCGACGGATGAACACTGAAGCTTTCTTT.

About this clone itself: In the same sample, other DNA sequences code for this CDR3. The CDR3 spells CAISASNEQFF. In nucleotides, the CDR3 is TGTGCCATCAGTGCCTCCAATGAGCAGTTCTTC. The chain couples TRBV10-3 to TRBJ2-1; the D is unclear. CDR1 and CDR2 from the germline V gene are ENHRY and SYGVKD. The CDR3 sequence is 11 residues long. Trimming left V 4 bases short and J 6 bases short, with 4 bases between.

This clone was observed a single time. The rearrangement uses TRBV2 and TRBJ2-7; the D call may be TRBD1 or TRBD2 (5 bases each). CDR1 and CDR2 from the germline V gene are SNHLY and FYNNEI. The CDR3 sequence is 14 residues long. V lost 10 bases, J lost 6 bases, and 22 bases lay in between. The CDR3 region has the DNA TGTGCCACCTCCTCGGGGCGGTGGGGAAGCGAGCAGTACTTC. Translating it yields CATSSGRWGSEQYF.

The genes are TRBV7-9 and TRBJ2-1, with 16 bases fitting TRBD2. Trimming took 0 bases from V and 3 from J; bases not matched to a gene: 2. This CDR3 comprises 18 residues. Germline V gene lookup returns CDR1 SEHNR and CDR2 FQNEAQ (reference sequence). The DNA for the CDR3 is TGTGCCAGCAGCTTAGCGGGACTAGCGGGAGGGAACTACAATGAGCAGTTCTTC. Translating it yields CASSLAGLAGGNYNEQFF.

To note about this clone: Distinct nucleotide sequences in the sample also encode this CDR3. The chain couples TRBV7-9 to TRBJ1-2; D is unresolved. Trimming removed 2 bases from V and 4 bases from J, with 8 bases in between. Germline V gene data show CDR1 as SEHNR and CDR2 as FQNEAQ (reference sequence). CDR3 size: 13 residues. The CDR3 nucleotides are TGTGCCAGCAGCTTAAGCGGCATCTATGGCTACACCTTC. This gives the protein CASSLSGIYGYTF.

V is TRBV20-1 and J is TRBJ1-4, with TRBD1 matching 7 bases. The ends lost 6 bases at V and 8 bases at J; junction bases unmatched: 3. CDR3 size: 11 residues. From germline, CDR1 is DFQATT and CDR2 SNEGSKA (reference sequence). CDR3 in amino acids: CSATGKEKLFF. Written as DNA, the CDR3 is TGCAGTGCGACAGGGAAAGAAAAACTGTTTTTT.

The chain carries TRBV6-6 and TRBJ1-2, with D perhaps TRBD1 (5 bases). The V gene's germline CDR1 is MNHNY and CDR2 SVGAGI (reference sequence). The CDR3 sequence is 11 residues long. With 5 bases removed from V and 7 bases from J, the gap between germline ends came to 8 bases. CDR3 DNA sequence: TGTGCCAGCAGTAGGGGCGCTGGCTACACCTTC. It encodes CASSRGAGYTF.

This chain connects TRBV18 to TRBJ1-2; D ambiguous. V gave up 1 base and J gave up 0 bases, with 21 bases separating them. CDR3 length: 19 residues. CDR1 and CDR2 (germline): KGHSH, LQKENI. The CDR3 loop reads CASSPLPGDGGPSNYGYTF. The CDR3 nucleotides are TGTGCCAGCTCACCACTACCCGGGGATGGAGGGCCATCTAACTATGGCTACACCTTC.